This T cell receptor beta chain is from a study of response to subunit inactivated influenza vaccine. Study-wide points: Few additional T cells are recruited per seasonal influenza vaccination, authors suggested.

The CDR3 consists of 17 residues. Trimming cost V 2 bases and J 8 bases; bases outside gene matches: 12. Germline CDR1 reads KGHDR; CDR2 reads SFDVKD. MiXCR, run by TCRdb on the RT-PCR reads, gives a single entry per CDR3 protein. This repertoire shows hundreds of thousands of distinct CDR3 sequences, approximately 17% found once; its top ten account for approximately 3%. As to this clonotype: Its cognate antigen is unknown.

V usage is TRBV24-1 and J usage is TRBJ2-1; TRBD2 agrees at 9 bases. The sample was CD4+ T cells sorted from PBMCs, taken around 2 years after vaccination. The sequence derives from a man in his fifties or sixties who received an inactivated influenza vaccine. The chain's CDR3 is CATSDSPMLAGVYEQFF. Written as DNA, the CDR3 is TGTGCCACCAGTGATTCCCCGATGTTAGCGGGAGTTTATGAGCAGTTCTTC.